Below, one T cell receptor beta chain is given with its context. Generated by immunoSEQ multiplex PCR, the TCRdb table keeps only in-frame clones and is missing some. Of approximately 39,000 clones listed, around four fifths are singletons. The CDR3 covers 18 residues. Germline V CDR1 and CDR2: SGHVS, FQNEAQ. The V and J ends lost 5 bases and 0 bases, in that order; junction bases with no gene match: 10. These data are taken from a study of PD-L1 blockade in urothelial cancer. As for the study in general: Most patients, about 85% of the roughly 30, were males with bladder-origin cancer. Blood was evaluated 3 weeks (second dose) and 6 weeks after therapy began. The number of prior chemotherapy regimens per patient was 0 to 3.

Time point meaning: pretreatment peripheral blood. Each patient supplied 1 to 8 pretreatment and on-treatment samples. This receptor was obtained from a man of 80 years or more with urothelial cancer. The V gene is TRBV7-8, the J gene TRBJ2-6, with TRBD1 matching over 7 bases. The sample was PBMCs, taken around atezolizumab (anti-PD-L1) treatment. The CDR3 DNA sequence: TGTGCCAGCAGCCCGGCCGGGACAGCCTTCTCTGGGGCCAACGTCCTGACTTTC. Translated, it gives CASSPAGTAFSGANVLTF. The variable domain in full, with the rest retrieved from reference TRBV7-8 and TRBJ2-6, is GAGVSQSPRYKVAKRGQDVALRCDPISGHVSLFWYQQALGQGPEFLTYFQNEAQLDKSGLPSDRFFAERPEGSVSTLKIQRTQQEDSAVYLCASSPAGTAFSGANVLTFGAGSRLTVL.